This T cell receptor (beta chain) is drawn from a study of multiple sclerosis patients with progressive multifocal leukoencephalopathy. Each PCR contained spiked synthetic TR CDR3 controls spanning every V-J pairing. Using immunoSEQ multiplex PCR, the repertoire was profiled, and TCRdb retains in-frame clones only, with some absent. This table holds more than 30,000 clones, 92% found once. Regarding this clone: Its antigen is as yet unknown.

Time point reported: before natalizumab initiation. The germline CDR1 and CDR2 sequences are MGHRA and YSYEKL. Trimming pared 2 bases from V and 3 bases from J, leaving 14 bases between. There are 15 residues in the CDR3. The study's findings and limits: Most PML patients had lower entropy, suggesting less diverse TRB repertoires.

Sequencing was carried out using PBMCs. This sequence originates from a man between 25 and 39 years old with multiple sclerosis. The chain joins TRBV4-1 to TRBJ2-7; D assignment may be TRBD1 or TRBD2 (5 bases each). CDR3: CASSQLRDPYYEQYF. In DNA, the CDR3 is TGCGCCAGCAGCCAACTCCGGGACCCATACTACGAGCAGTACTTC.